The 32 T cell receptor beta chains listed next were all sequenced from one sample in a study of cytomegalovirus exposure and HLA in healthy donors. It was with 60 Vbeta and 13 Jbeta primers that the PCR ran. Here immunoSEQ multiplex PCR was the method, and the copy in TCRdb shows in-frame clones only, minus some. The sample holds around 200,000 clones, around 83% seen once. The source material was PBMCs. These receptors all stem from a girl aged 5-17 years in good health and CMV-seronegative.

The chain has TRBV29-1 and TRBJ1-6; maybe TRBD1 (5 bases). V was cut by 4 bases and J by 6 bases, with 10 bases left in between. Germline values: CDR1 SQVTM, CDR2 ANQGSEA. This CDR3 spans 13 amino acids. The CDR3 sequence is CSVARETNSPLHF. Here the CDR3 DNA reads TGCAGCGTTGCCAGGGAAACTAATTCACCCCTCCACTTT.

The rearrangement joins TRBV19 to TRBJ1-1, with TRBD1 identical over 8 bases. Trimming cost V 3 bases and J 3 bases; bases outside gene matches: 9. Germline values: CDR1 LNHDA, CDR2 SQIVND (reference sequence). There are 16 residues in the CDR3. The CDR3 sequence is CASSIPMTGEDTEAFF. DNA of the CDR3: TGTGCCAGTAGTATTCCCATGACAGGGGAGGACACTGAAGCTTTCTTT. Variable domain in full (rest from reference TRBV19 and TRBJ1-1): DGGITQSPKYLFRKEGQNVTLSCEQNLNHDAMYWYRQDPGQGLRLIYYSQIVNDFQKGDIAEGYSVSREKKESFPLTVTSAQKNPTAFYLCASSIPMTGEDTEAFFGQGTRLTVV.

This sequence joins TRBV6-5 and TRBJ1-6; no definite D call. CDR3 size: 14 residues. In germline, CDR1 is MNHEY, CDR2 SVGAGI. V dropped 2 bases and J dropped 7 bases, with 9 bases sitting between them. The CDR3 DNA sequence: TGTGCCAGCAGTTACCCATCCAGGAATTCACCCCTCCACTTT. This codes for CASSYPSRNSPLHF.

The CDR3 region is CAISVAGGLQETQYF. The CDR3, as DNA: TGTGCCATCAGTGTAGCGGGGGGGCTTCAAGAGACCCAGTACTTC. This rearrangement joins TRBV10-3 to TRBJ2-5; 11 bases are a match to TRBD2. Germline-derived CDR1 and CDR2 are ENHRY and SYGVKD. The J segment lost 2 bases and the V segment lost 4 bases, leaving 3 bases of the junction unmatched. The CDR3 spans 15 residues.

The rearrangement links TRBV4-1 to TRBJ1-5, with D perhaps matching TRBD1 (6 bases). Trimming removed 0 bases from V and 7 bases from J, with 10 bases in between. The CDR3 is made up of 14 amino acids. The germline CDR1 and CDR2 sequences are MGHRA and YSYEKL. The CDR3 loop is CASSQDGGRQPQHF. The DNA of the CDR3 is TGCGCCAGCAGCCAAGATGGGGGCAGGCAGCCCCAGCATTTT.

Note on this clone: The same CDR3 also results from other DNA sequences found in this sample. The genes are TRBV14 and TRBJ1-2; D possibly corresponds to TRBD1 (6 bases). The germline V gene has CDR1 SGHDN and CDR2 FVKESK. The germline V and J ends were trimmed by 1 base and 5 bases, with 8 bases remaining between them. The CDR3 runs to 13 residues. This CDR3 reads CASSQGRGYGYTF. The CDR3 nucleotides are TGTGCCAGCAGCCAAGGCAGGGGATATGGCTACACCTTC.

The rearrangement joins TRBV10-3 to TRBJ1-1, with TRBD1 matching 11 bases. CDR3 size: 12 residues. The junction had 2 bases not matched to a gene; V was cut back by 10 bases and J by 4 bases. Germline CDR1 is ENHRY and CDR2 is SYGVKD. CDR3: CASGTGGTEAFF. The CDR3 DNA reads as TGTGCCAGCGGGACAGGGGGCACTGAAGCTTTCTTT.

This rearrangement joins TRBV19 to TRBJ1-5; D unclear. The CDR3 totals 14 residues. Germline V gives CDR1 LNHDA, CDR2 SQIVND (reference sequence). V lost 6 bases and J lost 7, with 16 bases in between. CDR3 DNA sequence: TGTGCCAGTAGGAGTCCCCTAGGAGGGCAGCCCCAGCATTTT. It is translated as CASRSPLGGQPQHF.

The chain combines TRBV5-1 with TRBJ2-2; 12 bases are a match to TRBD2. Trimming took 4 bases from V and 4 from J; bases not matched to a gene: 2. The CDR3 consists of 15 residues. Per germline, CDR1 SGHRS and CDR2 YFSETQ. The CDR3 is CASSPGLAGTGELFF. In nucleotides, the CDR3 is TGCGCCAGCAGCCCGGGACTAGCGGGCACCGGGGAGCTGTTTTTT. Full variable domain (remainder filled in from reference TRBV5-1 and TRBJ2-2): KAGVTQTPRYLIKTRGQQVTLSCSPISGHRSVSWYQQTPGQGLQFLFEYFSETQRNKGNFPGRFSGRQFSNSRSEMNVSTLELGDSALYLCASSPGLAGTGELFFGEGSRLTVL.

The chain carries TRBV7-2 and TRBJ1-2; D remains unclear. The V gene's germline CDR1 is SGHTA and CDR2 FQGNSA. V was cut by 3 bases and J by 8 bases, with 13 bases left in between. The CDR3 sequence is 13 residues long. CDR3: CASSFESYSGYTF. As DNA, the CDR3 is TGTGCCAGCAGCTTTGAATCATACTCGGGCTACACCTTC.

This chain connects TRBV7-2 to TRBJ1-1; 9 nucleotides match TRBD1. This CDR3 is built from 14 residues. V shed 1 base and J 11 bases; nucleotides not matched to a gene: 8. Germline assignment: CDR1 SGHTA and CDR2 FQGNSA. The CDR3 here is CASSLGGQGITAFF. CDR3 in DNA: TGTGCCAGCAGCTTAGGGGGACAGGGAATAACGGCTTTCTTT.

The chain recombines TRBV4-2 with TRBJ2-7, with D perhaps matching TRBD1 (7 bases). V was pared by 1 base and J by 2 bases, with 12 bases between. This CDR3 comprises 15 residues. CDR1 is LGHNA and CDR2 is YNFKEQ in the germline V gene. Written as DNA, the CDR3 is TGTGCCAGCAGCCAAGGGAGGGGGCTTGCCTACGAGCAGTACTTC. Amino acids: CASSQGRGLAYEQYF.

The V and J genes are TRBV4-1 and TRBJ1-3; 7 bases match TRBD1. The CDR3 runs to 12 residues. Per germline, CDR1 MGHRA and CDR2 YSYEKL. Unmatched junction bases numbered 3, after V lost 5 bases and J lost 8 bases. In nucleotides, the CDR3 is TGCGCCAGCAGCACAGGGGTGGACACCATATATTTT. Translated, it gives CASSTGVDTIYF.

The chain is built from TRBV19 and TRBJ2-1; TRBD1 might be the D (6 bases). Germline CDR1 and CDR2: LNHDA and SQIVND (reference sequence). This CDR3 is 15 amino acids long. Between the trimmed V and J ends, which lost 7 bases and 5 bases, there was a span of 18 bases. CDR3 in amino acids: CASTDGQSRNNEQFF. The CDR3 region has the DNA TGTGCCAGTACCGATGGACAGTCGAGGAACAATGAGCAGTTCTTC.

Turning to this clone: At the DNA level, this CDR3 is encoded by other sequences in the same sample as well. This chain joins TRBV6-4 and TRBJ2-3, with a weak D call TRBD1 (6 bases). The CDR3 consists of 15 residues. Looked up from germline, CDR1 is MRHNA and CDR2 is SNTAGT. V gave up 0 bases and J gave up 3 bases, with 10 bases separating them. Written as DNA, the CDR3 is TGTGCCAGCAGTGACTCCAGGGGTGGGACAGATACGCAGTATTTT. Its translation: CASSDSRGGTDTQYF.

The CDR3 region is CASSQHGTFPPYGYTF. CDR3 DNA sequence: TGCGCCAGCAGCCAGCACGGGACTTTTCCCCCCTATGGCTACACCTTC. The chain links TRBV5-1 to TRBJ1-2; possible D gene TRBD1, 5 bases. This CDR3 is built from 16 residues. Germline V gene lookup returns CDR1 SGHRS and CDR2 YFSETQ. V dropped 4 bases and J dropped 4 bases, with 20 bases sitting between them.

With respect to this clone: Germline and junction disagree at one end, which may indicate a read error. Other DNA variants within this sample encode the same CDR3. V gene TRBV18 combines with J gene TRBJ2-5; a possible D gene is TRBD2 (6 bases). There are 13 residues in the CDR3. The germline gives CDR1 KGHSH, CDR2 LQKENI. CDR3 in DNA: TGCGCCAGCTCACCACAGCGGGAAGAGACCCAGTACTTC. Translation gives CASSPQREETQYF. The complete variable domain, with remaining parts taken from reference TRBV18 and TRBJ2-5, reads NAGVMQNPRHLVRRRGQEARLRCSPMKGHSHVYWYRQLPEEGLKFMVYLQKENIIDESGMPKERFSAEFPKEGPSILRIQQVVRGDSAAYFCASSPQREETQYFGPGTRLLVL.

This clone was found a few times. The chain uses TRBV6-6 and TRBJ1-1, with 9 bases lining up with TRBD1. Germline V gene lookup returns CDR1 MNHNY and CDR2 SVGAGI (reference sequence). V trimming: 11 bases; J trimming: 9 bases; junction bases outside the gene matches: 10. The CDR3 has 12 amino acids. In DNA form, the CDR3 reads TGTGCCGTCGAAGGGGGGACAGGGAAAGCTTTCTTT. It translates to CAVEGGTGKAFF.

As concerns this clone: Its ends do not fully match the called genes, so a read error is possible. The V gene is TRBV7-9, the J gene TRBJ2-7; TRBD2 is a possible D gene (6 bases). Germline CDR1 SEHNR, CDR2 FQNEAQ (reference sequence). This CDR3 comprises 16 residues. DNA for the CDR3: TGTTCCAGCAGCTTAGCGCGCGGAGGGTTGGGGTACGAGCAGTACTTC. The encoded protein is CSSSLARGGLGYEQYF.

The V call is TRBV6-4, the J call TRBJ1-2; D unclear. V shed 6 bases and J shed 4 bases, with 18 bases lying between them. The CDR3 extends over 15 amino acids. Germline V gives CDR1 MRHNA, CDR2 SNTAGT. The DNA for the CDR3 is TGTGCCAGCAGATCCGGGGTGGGGAATACCTATGGCTACACCTTC. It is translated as CASRSGVGNTYGYTF.

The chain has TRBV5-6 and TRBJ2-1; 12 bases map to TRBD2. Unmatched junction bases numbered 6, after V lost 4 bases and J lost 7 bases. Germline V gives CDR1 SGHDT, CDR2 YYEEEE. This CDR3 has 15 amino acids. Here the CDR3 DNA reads TGTGCCAGCAGCCCCAGGACTAGCGGGGTGAATGAGCAGTTCTTC. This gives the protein CASSPRTSGVNEQFF.

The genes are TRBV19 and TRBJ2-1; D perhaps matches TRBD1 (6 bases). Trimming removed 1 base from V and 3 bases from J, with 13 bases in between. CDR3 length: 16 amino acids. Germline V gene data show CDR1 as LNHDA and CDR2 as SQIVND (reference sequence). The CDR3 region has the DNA TGTGCCAGTAGTATAGTAGGGGGTGCGTTCTACAATGAGCAGTTCTTC. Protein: CASSIVGGAFYNEQFF.

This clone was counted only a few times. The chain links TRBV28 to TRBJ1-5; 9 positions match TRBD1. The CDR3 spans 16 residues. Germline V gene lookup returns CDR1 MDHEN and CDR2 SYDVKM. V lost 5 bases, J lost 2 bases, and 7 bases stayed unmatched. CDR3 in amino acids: CASSPRTGVGNQPQHF. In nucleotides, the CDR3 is TGTGCCAGCAGTCCCCGGACAGGGGTGGGCAATCAGCCCCAGCATTTT.

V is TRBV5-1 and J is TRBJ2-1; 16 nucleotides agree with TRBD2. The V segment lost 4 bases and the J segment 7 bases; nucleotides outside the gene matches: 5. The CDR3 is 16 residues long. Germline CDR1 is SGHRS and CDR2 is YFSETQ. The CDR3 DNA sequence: TGCGCCAGCAGCGGGGGGGGACTAGCGGGAGGGAATGAGCAGTTCTTC. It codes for CASSGGGLAGGNEQFF.

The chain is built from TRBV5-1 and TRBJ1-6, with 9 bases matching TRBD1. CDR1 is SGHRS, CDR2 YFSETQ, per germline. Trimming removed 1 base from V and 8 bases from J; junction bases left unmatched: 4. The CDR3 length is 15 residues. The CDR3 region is CASSLMTGGDSPLHF. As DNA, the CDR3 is TGCGCCAGCAGCTTGATGACAGGGGGGGATTCACCCCTCCACTTT.

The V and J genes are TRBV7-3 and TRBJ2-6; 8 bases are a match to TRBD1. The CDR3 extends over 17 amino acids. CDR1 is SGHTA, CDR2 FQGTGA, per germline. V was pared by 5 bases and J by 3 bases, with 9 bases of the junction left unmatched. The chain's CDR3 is CASSQASRGLGANVLTF. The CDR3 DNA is TGTGCCAGCAGCCAAGCTTCCAGGGGGCTTGGGGCCAACGTCCTGACTTTC.

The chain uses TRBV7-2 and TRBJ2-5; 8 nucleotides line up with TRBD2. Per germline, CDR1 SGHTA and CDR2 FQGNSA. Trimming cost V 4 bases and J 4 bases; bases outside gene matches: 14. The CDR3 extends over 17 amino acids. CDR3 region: CASSSGLVGLIRETQYF. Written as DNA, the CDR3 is TGTGCCAGCAGCTCGGGACTAGTGGGGTTAATCCGAGAGACCCAGTACTTC.

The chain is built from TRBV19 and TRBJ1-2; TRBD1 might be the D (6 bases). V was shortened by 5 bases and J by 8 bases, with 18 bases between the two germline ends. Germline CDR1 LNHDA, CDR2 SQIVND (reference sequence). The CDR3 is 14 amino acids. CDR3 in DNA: TGTGCCAGTAGTCCCACCCCAGGGGATAGCGGCTACACCTTC. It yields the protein CASSPTPGDSGYTF.

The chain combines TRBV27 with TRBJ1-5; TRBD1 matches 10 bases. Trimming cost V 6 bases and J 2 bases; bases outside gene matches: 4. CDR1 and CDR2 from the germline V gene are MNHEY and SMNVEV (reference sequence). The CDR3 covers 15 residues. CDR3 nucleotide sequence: TGTGCCAGCAGGACAGGGGGCGTTGGCAATCAGCCCCAGCATTTT. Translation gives CASRTGGVGNQPQHF.

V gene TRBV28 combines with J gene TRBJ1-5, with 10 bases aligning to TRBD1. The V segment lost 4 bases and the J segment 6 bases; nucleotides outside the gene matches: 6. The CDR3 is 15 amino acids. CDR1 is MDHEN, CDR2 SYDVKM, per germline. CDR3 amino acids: CASSSHRQGAQPQHF. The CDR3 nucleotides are TGTGCCAGCAGTTCCCACCGACAGGGGGCTCAGCCCCAGCATTTT.

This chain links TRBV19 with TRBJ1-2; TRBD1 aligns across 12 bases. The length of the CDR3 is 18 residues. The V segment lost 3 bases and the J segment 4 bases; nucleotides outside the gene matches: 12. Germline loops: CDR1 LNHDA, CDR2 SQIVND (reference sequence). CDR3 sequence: CASSMFRDRGRKGYGYTF. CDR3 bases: TGTGCCAGTAGTATGTTCCGGGACAGGGGGCGCAAGGGCTATGGCTACACCTTC.

The DNA of the CDR3 is TGTGCCAGTAGTGCCCAGTTAACGTCCCAGCATTTT. Translation: CASSAQLTSQHF. The chain employs TRBV19 and TRBJ1-5; D ambiguous. The germline CDR1 and CDR2 sequences are LNHDA and SQIVND (reference sequence). The CDR3 length is 12 residues. The V end lost 5 bases, the J end lost 11 bases, and 13 bases lay between the germline ends.